The 28 T cell receptor beta chains below were found in one sample sequenced in a study of CD8 T cells in Susac syndrome. Reverse transcription of about 0.5 to 1 ug RNA used random hexamers. TCRdb reanalysed the immunoSEQ multiplex PCR reads using MiXCR and keeps one entry per CDR3 protein. The sample holds roughly 200,000 distinct CDR3 sequences, just under 95% seen once. Sequenced sample: CD4+ T cells from PBMCs. The receptors shown here come from a human donor with multiple sclerosis.

The chain employs TRBV2 and TRBJ2-5; 7 bases match TRBD2. The CDR3 runs to 14 residues. Germline V CDR1 and CDR2: SNHLY, FYNNEI. Trimming cost V 8 bases and J 4 bases; bases outside gene matches: 10. This CDR3 reads CASGLGRVGETQYF. CDR3 DNA sequence: TGTGCCAGCGGACTAGGCAGGGTTGGAGAGACCCAGTACTTC. Supplemented by reference TRBV2 and TRBJ2-5, the full variable domain reads EPEVTQTPSHQVTQMGQEVILRCVPISNHLYFYWYRQILGQKVEFLVSFYNNEISEKSEIFDDQFSVERPDGSNFTLKIRSTKLEDSAMYFCASGLGRVGETQYFGPGTRLLVL.

This clonotype was counted once. The chain carries TRBV20-1 and TRBJ2-7, with D perhaps matching TRBD1 or TRBD2 (6 bases each). Trimming took off 3 bases at V and 1 base at J, with 10 bases between the two ends. CDR3 size: 13 residues. Per germline, CDR1 DFQATT and CDR2 SNEGSKA (reference sequence). As DNA, the CDR3 is TGCAGTGCTAGTCAGGGGAGGTCCTACGAGCAGTACGTC. It yields the protein CSASQGRSYEQYV.

The rearrangement uses TRBV7-2 and TRBJ1-6; no firm D call. Germline V gives CDR1 SGHTA, CDR2 FQGNSA. Trimming took 5 bases from V and 6 from J, leaving 5 bases between them. CDR3 size: 12 residues. CDR3 DNA sequence: TGTGCCAGCAGCGTCAGTAATTCACCCCTCCACTTT. Protein: CASSVSNSPLHF.

The chain joins TRBV25-1 to TRBJ2-3; 7 bases are a match to TRBD1. V gave up 4 bases and J gave up 1 base; unmatched junction bases: 5. This CDR3 has 15 residues. CDR1 and CDR2 from the germline V gene are MGHDK and SYGVNS. CDR3 sequence reads: CASSVSGTGTDTQYF. The CDR3 DNA reads as TGTGCCAGCAGTGTCTCCGGGACAGGCACAGATACGCAGTATTTT. Filled out from reference TRBV25-1 and TRBJ2-3, the complete variable domain reads EADIYQTPRYLVIGTGKKITLECSQTMGHDKMYWYQQDPGMELHLIHYSYGVNSTEKGDLSSESTVSRIRTEHFPLTLESARPSHTSQYLCASSVSGTGTDTQYFGPGTRLTVL.

The J gene is TRBJ2-7, the V gene TRBV15, with D maybe TRBD2 (6 bases). In germline, CDR1 is LNHNV, CDR2 YYDKDF (reference sequence). The germline V and J ends were trimmed by 0 bases and 6 bases, with 9 bases remaining between them. This CDR3 contains 13 residues. CDR3 residues: CATSRDRELEQYF. As DNA, the CDR3 is TGTGCCACCAGCAGAGATCGGGAGCTCGAGCAGTACTTC.

The chain has TRBV9 and TRBJ2-1; 7 bases are a match to TRBD2. The CDR3 extends over 15 amino acids. CDR1 and CDR2 from the germline V gene are SGDLS and YYNGEE. The junction had 7 bases not matched to a gene; V was cut back by 7 bases and J by 0 bases. CDR3 in amino acids: CASGLGGGSYNEQFF. CDR3 coding DNA: TGTGCCAGCGGTCTTGGCGGGGGCTCCTACAATGAGCAGTTCTTC.

The chain is built from TRBV2 and TRBJ1-4, with no clear D. Trimming shortened V by 6 bases and J by 8 bases, and 10 bases separated the two germline ends. CDR3 size: 12 residues. Germline assignment: CDR1 SNHLY and CDR2 FYNNEI. In DNA, the CDR3 is TGTGCCAGCAGGCCCGTGAGGGAAAAACTGTTTTTT. This encodes CASRPVREKLFF.

The chain joins TRBV30 to TRBJ1-1; D unresolved. Trimming cost V 0 bases and J 3 bases, with 2 bases left between them. Germline-derived CDR1 and CDR2 are GTSNPN and SVGIG (reference sequence). The CDR3 contains 11 residues. The CDR3 loop reads CAWSVDTEAFF. The CDR3 region has the DNA TGTGCCTGGAGTGTGGACACTGAAGCTTTCTTT.

The V gene is TRBV29-1, the J gene TRBJ2-5, with D uncertain. The CDR3 sequence is 11 residues long. Deletions cut 4 bases from V and 5 bases from J, with 8 bases between. The germline gives CDR1 SQVTM, CDR2 ANQGSEA. The CDR3 spells CSVVTQETQYF. Written as DNA, the CDR3 is TGCAGCGTTGTCACGCAGGAGACCCAGTACTTC.

The chain carries TRBV7-9 and TRBJ2-7, with a weak D call TRBD1 (5 bases). Germline loops: CDR1 SEHNR, CDR2 FQNEAQ (reference sequence). The CDR3 is 14 amino acids. The V end was cut by 5 bases, the J end by 7 bases, with 18 bases between. CDR3 sequence reads: CASSTRALGDEQYF. The CDR3 DNA sequence: TGTGCCAGCAGCACCCGGGCCCTAGGGGATGAGCAGTACTTC.

The V gene is TRBV12-3 or TRBV12-4, the J gene TRBJ2-5, with TRBD1 identical over 9 bases. The CDR3 is 14 amino acids. V lost 3 bases and J lost 4; bases outside the gene matches: 3. CDR3 protein: CASSLATGGETQYF. DNA for the CDR3: TGTGCCAGCAGTTTGGCGACAGGGGGAGAGACCCAGTACTTC.

This chain joins TRBV18 and TRBJ1-5; maybe TRBD1 (5 bases). The V gene lost 4 bases and the J gene lost 5 bases, with 9 bases spanning the gap. Germline CDR1 KGHSH, CDR2 LQKENI. CDR3 length: 13 residues. The CDR3 sequence is CASSRDGDQPQHF. The CDR3, as DNA: TGTGCCAGCTCACGGGACGGTGATCAGCCCCAGCATTTT. The full variable domain, rest sourced from reference TRBV18 and TRBJ1-5, is NAGVMQNPRHLVRRRGQEARLRCSPMKGHSHVYWYRQLPEEGLKFMVYLQKENIIDESGMPKERFSAEFPKEGPSILRIQQVVRGDSAAYFCASSRDGDQPQHFGDGTRLSIL.

V is TRBV12-3 or TRBV12-4 and J is TRBJ2-3, with D possibly TRBD1 on 6 matching bases. V was trimmed by 1 base and J by 6 bases, leaving 14 bases between them. The CDR3 is 15 residues long. CDR3 in amino acids: CASSLGNRDGDTQYF. Here the CDR3 DNA reads TGTGCCAGCAGTTTAGGTAACAGGGACGGGGATACGCAGTATTTT.

The chain couples TRBV7-2 to TRBJ2-3; 7 positions agree with TRBD2. Germline assignment: CDR1 SGHTA and CDR2 FQGNSA. The CDR3 loop spans 14 amino acids. V lost 4 bases to trimming and J lost 4 bases; unmatched junction nucleotides: 5. This CDR3 reads CASSSITSADTQYF. CDR3 nucleotides: TGTGCCAGCAGCTCAATAACTAGCGCAGATACGCAGTATTTT.

The V gene is TRBV12-3 or TRBV12-4, the J gene TRBJ2-2; D unresolved. This CDR3 region has 11 residues. Trimming pared 7 bases from V and 5 bases from J, leaving 5 bases between. The CDR3 region has the DNA TGTGCCAGCACCTATACCGGGGAGCTGTTTTTT. Translation gives CASTYTGELFF.

The chain joins TRBV20-1 to TRBJ1-5; the D gene is possibly TRBD1 (6 bases). This CDR3 comprises 14 residues. Between the trimmed V and J ends, which lost 5 bases and 2 bases, there was a span of 13 bases. Germline V gene sequence: CDR1 DFQATT, CDR2 SNEGSKA (reference sequence). This CDR3 reads CSAGLRTGNQPQHF. The CDR3 nucleotides are TGCAGTGCTGGACTCCGGACAGGCAATCAGCCCCAGCATTTT.

The chain links TRBV29-1 to TRBJ2-3; 8 bases map to TRBD2. V gave up 7 bases and J gave up 3 bases; unmatched junction bases: 12. There are 15 residues in the CDR3. Germline V gene lookup returns CDR1 SQVTM and CDR2 ANQGSEA. CDR3 protein: CSALLAASPTDTQYF. CDR3 in DNA: TGCAGCGCGTTACTAGCGGCGAGTCCGACAGATACGCAGTATTTT.

V and J are TRBV3-1 and TRBJ1-6; D is ambiguous. In germline, CDR1 is LGHDT, CDR2 YNNKEL (reference sequence). This CDR3 has 16 residues. Trimming took off 3 bases at V and 10 bases at J, with 19 bases between the two ends. CDR3 nucleotide sequence: TGTGCCAGCAGCCACAGCCGGGCGGTGGCGGTCTCACCCCTCCACTTT. Translating it yields CASSHSRAVAVSPLHF. Together with reference TRBV3-1 and TRBJ1-6, the CDR3 gives the full variable domain: DTAVSQTPKYLVTQMGNDKSIKCEQNLGHDTMYWYKQDSKKFLKIMFSYNNKELIINETVPNRFSPKSPDKAHLNLHINSLELGDSAVYFCASSHSRAVAVSPLHFGNGTRLTVT.

The chain uses TRBV6-2 or TRBV6-3 and TRBJ2-7; TRBD2 aligns across 8 bases. From germline, CDR1 is MNHEY and CDR2 SVGEGT. The V segment lost 7 bases and the J segment 3 bases; nucleotides outside the gene matches: 11. The CDR3 runs 15 residues. CDR3 sequence reads: CASTTREGPIYEQYF. The CDR3 region has the DNA TGTGCCAGCACCACTCGGGAGGGGCCAATCTACGAGCAGTACTTC.

The rearrangement uses TRBV7-9 and TRBJ1-1; D remains unclear. Trimming took 8 bases from V and 2 from J, leaving 15 bases between them. CDR3 length equals 14 residues. CDR1 SEHNR and CDR2 FQNEAQ come from the germline V gene (reference sequence). CDR3 nucleotides: TGTGCCAGCCGACGTCCAGAGGGTAACACTGAAGCTTTCTTT. This sequence encodes CASRRPEGNTEAFF.

This sequence joins TRBV4-2 and TRBJ1-1; a possible D gene is TRBD1 (5 bases). The CDR3 loop spans 13 amino acids. Germline CDR1 reads LGHNA; CDR2 reads YNFKEQ. V lost 2 bases and J lost 6, with 10 bases in between. The CDR3 reads CASSQFSGAEAFF. CDR3 sequence (DNA): TGTGCCAGCAGCCAATTTTCGGGGGCTGAAGCTTTCTTT.

J is TRBJ2-1 and V is TRBV20-1, with TRBD1 matching over 7 bases. After removal of 5 bases from V and 7 bases from J, the junction contained 17 bases not matched to a gene. The CDR3 is 16 amino acids. Germline CDR1 DFQATT, CDR2 SNEGSKA (reference sequence). The DNA of the CDR3 is TGCAGTGCTTTAGACAACAGGGGCTCCATCTGGAATGAGCAGTTCTTC. This codes for CSALDNRGSIWNEQFF.

CDR3: CASSSVSGKTAFF. In DNA, the CDR3 is TGTGCCAGCAGCTCCGTATCGGGGAAAACAGCTTTCTTT. The chain joins TRBV13 to TRBJ1-1; D uncertain. CDR1 PRHDT and CDR2 FYEKMQ come from the germline V gene (reference sequence). The CDR3 totals 13 residues. V dropped 4 bases and J dropped 10 bases, with 16 bases sitting between them.

V usage is TRBV29-1 and J usage is TRBJ1-2, with D possibly matching TRBD1 (5 bases). The CDR3 totals 12 residues. V gave up 7 bases and J gave up 5 bases, with 14 bases separating them. CDR1 is SQVTM, CDR2 ANQGSEA, per germline. In nucleotides, the CDR3 is TGCAGCGCTGGGGCCCGGTTATATGGCTACACCTTC. As protein: CSAGARLYGYTF.

J is TRBJ2-2 and V is TRBV11-2; D is perhaps TRBD1 (5 bases). Germline V gives CDR1 SGHAT, CDR2 FQNNGV. Trimming stripped 6 bases from V and 3 bases from J, with 26 bases between. The CDR3 runs 19 residues. The CDR3 DNA is TGTGCCAGCAGGACCCCACAACGGACAATCAATCCGGACACCGGGGAGCTGTTTTTT. Residues: CASRTPQRTINPDTGELFF.

V gene TRBV20-1 combines with J gene TRBJ2-5; D unresolved. This CDR3 is built from 13 residues. From germline, CDR1 is DFQATT and CDR2 SNEGSKA (reference sequence). V lost 6 bases and J 5 bases, leaving 16 bases between the germline ends. CDR3 loop: CSASDSQRETQYF. CDR3 DNA sequence: TGCAGTGCCAGTGACTCGCAGAGGGAGACCCAGTACTTC.

The chain links TRBV2 to TRBJ2-1; TRBD2 agrees at 8 bases. The CDR3 consists of 16 residues. The V gene's germline CDR1 is SNHLY and CDR2 FYNNEI. The ends lost 1 base at V and 4 bases at J; junction bases unmatched: 6. The CDR3 DNA follows: TGTGCCAGCAGTGAAGGGGCGGGGGGCGATTACAATGAGCAGTTCTTC. Protein product: CASSEGAGGDYNEQFF.

This chain uses TRBV11-2 with TRBJ2-5, with 9 nucleotides matching TRBD2. Germline V gene lookup returns CDR1 SGHAT and CDR2 FQNNGV. V was clipped by 2 bases and J by 4 bases; unmatched bases: 14. The CDR3 runs 18 residues. CDR3: CASSLSLGLAGPRETQYF. The CDR3 DNA reads as TGTGCCAGCAGCTTAAGTCTGGGACTAGCCGGGCCTCGAGAGACCCAGTACTTC. The whole variable domain, remainder taken from reference TRBV11-2 and TRBJ2-5, is EAGVAQSPRYKIIEKRQSVAFWCNPISGHATLYWYQQILGQGPKLLIQFQNNGVVDDSQLPKDRFSAERLKGVDSTLKIQPAKLEDSAVYLCASSLSLGLAGPRETQYFGPGTRLLVL.